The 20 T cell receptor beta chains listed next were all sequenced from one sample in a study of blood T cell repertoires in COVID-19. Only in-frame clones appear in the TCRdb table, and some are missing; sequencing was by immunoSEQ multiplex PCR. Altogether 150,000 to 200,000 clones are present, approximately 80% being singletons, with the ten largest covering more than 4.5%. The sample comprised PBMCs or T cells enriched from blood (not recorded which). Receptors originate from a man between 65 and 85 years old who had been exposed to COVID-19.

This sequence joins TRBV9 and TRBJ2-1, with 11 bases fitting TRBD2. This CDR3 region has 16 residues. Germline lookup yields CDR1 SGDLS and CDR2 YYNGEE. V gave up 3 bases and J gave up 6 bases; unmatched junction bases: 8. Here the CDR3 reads CASSATGTSGFNEQFF. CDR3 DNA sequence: TGTGCCAGCAGCGCAACCGGGACTAGCGGCTTCAATGAGCAGTTCTTC. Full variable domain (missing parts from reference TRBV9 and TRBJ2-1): DSGVTQTPKHLITATGQRVTLRCSPRSGDLSVYWYQQSLDQGLQFLIQYYNGEERAKGNILERFSAQQFPDLHSELNLSSLELGDSALYFCASSATGTSGFNEQFFGPGTRLTVL.

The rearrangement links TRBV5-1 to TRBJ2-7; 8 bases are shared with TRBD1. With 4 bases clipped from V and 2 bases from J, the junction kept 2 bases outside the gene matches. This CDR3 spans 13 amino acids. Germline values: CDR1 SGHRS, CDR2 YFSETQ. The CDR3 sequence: CASSPDRAYEQYF. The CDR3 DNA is TGCGCCAGCAGCCCGGACAGGGCCTACGAGCAGTACTTC.

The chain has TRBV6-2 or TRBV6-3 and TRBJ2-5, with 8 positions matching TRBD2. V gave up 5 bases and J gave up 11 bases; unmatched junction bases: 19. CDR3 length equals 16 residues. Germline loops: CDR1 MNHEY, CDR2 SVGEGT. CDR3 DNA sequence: TGTGCCAGCAGTCGCACCACGGGGGGCGCGGGGGGAAGTCAGTACTTC. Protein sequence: CASSRTTGGAGGSQYF.

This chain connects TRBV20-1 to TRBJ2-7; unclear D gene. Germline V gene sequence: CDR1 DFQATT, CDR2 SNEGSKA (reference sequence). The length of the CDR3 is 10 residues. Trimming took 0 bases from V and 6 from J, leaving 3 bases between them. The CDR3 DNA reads TGCAGTGCTAGAGATATCGAGCAGTACTTC. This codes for CSARDIEQYF.

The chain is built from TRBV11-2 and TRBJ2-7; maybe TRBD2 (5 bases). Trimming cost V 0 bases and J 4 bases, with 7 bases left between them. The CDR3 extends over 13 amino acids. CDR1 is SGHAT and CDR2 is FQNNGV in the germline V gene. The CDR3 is CASSLDRGYEQYF. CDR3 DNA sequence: TGTGCCAGCAGCTTAGATCGAGGGTACGAGCAGTACTTC.

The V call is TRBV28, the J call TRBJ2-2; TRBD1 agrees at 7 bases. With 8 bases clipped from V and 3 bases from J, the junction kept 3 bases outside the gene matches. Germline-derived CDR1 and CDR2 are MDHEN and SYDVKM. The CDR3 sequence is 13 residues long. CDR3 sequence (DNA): TGTGCCAGCGGGACAGAGGACACCGGGGAGCTGTTTTTT. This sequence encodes CASGTEDTGELFF.

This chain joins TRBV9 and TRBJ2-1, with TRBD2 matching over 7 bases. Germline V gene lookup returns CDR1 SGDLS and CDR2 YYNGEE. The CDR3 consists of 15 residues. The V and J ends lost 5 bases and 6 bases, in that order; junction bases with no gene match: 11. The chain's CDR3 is CASSTAGFWVNEQFF. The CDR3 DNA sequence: TGTGCCAGCAGTACAGCGGGGTTTTGGGTCAATGAGCAGTTCTTC.

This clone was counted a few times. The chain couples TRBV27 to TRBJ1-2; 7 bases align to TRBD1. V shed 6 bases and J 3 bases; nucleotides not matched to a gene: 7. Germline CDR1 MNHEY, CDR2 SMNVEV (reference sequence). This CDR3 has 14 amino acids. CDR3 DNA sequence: TGTGCCAGCAGGTCAGGTACAGGGGACTATGGCTACACCTTC. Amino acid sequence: CASRSGTGDYGYTF.

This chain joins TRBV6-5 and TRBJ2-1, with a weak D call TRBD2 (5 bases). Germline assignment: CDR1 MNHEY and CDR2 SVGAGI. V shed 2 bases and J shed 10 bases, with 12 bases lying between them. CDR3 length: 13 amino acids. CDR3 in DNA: TGTGCCAGCAGTTACGAGGCGGGCCGGGAGCAGTTCTTC. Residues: CASSYEAGREQFF.

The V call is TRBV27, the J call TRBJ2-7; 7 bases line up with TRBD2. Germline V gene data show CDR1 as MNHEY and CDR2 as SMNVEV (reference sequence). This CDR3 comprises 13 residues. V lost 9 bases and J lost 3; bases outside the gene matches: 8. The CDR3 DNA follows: TGTGCCAGTAGCGGGCAAGGGTTCTACGAGCAGTACTTC. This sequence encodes CASSGQGFYEQYF.

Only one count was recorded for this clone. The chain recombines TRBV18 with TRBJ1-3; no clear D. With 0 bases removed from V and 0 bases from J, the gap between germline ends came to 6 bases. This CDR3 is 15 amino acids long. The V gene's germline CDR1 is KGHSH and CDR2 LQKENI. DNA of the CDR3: TGTGCCAGCTCACCACCGGCGGTCTCTGGAAACACCATATATTTT. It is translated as CASSPPAVSGNTIYF.

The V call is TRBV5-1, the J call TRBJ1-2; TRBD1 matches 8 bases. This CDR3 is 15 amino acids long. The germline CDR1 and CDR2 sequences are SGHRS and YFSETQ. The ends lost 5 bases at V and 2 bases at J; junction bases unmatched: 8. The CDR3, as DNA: TGCGCCAGCAGTCATGGACAGGGCGGGAACTATGGCTACACCTTC. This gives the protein CASSHGQGGNYGYTF.

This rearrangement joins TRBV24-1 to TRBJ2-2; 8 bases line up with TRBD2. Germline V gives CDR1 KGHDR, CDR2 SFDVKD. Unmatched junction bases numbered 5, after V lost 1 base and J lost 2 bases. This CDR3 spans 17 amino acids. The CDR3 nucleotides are TGTGCCACCAGTGATTTTCGCCGGACTAGCAACACCGGGGAGCTGTTTTTT. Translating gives CATSDFRRTSNTGELFF.

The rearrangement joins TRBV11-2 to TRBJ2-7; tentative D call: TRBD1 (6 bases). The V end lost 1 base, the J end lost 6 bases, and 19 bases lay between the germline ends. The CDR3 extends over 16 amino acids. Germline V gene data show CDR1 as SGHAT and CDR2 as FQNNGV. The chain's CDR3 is CASSLVPEQTGTEQYF. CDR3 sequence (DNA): TGTGCCAGCAGCTTAGTTCCCGAACAAACAGGGACCGAGCAGTACTTC.

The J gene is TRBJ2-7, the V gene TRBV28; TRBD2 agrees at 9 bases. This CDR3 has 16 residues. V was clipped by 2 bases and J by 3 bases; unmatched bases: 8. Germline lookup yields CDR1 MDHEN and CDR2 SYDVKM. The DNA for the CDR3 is TGTGCCAGCAGTTTAAGGGTAGCGGGAGTACTCTACGAGCAGTACTTC. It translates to CASSLRVAGVLYEQYF.

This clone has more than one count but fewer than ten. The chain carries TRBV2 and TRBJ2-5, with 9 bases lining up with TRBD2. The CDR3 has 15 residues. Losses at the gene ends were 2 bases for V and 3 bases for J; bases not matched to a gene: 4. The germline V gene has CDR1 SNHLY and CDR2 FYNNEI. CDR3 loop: CASSEIAGEEETQYF. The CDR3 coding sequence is TGTGCCAGCAGTGAAATAGCGGGAGAAGAAGAGACCCAGTACTTC.

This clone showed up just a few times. The CDR3 sequence is CASSTTGLSYEQYF. In DNA, the CDR3 is TGTGCCAGTAGTACTACGGGACTATCCTACGAGCAGTACTTC. The gene calls are TRBV19 and TRBJ2-7; TRBD2 aligns across 7 bases. This CDR3 spans 14 amino acids. The V gene end was trimmed by 4 bases and the J gene end by 1 base; junction bases not matched to a gene: 4. Germline loops: CDR1 LNHDA, CDR2 SQIVND (reference sequence).

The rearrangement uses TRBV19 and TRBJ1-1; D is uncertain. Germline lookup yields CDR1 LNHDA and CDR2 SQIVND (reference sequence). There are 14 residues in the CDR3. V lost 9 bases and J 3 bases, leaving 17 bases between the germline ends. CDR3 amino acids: CASKIAGFYTEAFF. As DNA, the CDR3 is TGTGCCAGCAAGATCGCCGGGTTTTACACTGAAGCTTTCTTT.

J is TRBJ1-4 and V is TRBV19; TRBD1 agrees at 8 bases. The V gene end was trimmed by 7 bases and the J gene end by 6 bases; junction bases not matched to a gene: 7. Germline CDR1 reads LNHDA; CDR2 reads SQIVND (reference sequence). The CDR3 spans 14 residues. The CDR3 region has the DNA TGTGCCAGTACCGACAGGGGAGATTATGAAAAACTGTTTTTT. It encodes CASTDRGDYEKLFF. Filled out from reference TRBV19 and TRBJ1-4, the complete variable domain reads DGGITQSPKYLFRKEGQNVTLSCEQNLNHDAMYWYRQDPGQGLRLIYYSQIVNDFQKGDIAEGYSVSREKKESFPLTVTSAQKNPTAFYLCASTDRGDYEKLFFGSGTQLSVL.

DNA of the CDR3: TGCGCCAGCAGCCAAGACAGGGGGCTTGCTTACGAGCAGTACTTC. Amino acid sequence: CASSQDRGLAYEQYF. The chain joins TRBV4-3 to TRBJ2-7; TRBD1 matches 8 bases. There are 15 residues in the CDR3. V gave up 0 bases and J gave up 4 bases; unmatched junction bases: 5. Germline CDR1 is LGHNA and CDR2 is YSLEER.